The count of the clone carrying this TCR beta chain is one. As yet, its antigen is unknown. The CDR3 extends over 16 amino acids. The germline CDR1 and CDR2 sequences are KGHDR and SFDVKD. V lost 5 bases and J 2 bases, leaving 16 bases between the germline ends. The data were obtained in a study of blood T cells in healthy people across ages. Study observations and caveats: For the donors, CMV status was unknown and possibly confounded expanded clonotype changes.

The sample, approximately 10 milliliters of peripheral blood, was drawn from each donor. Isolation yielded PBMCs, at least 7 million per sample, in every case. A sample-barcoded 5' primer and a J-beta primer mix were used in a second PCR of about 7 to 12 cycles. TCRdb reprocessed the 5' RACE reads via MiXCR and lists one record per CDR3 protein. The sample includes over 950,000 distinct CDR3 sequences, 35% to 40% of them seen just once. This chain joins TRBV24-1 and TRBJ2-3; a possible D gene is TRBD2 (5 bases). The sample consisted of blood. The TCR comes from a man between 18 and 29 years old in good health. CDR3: CATSAARRRATDTQYF. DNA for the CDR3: TGTGCCACCAGTGCCGCTAGGAGGCGGGCCACAGATACGCAGTATTTT.